The 8 T cell receptor beta chains listed next were all sequenced from one sample in a study of T cell responses to AZD1222 COVID-19 vaccine. Profiling relied on immunoSEQ multiplex PCR, and the TCRdb table lists in-frame clones only, not all of them. In the table there are about 130,000 clones, 75% to 90% of which are singletons. This material consisted of peripheral blood, taken 28 days after the second AZD1222 dose. The receptor source for this set is an adult who received the AZD1222 COVID-19 vaccine.

The CDR3 protein is CASSQDRLSSYNEQFF. The DNA of the CDR3 is TGTGCCAGCAGCCAAGATCGGCTGAGCTCCTACAATGAGCAGTTCTTC. This chain uses TRBV4-2 with TRBJ2-1; D is unresolved. The germline gives CDR1 LGHNA, CDR2 YNFKEQ. The length of the CDR3 is 16 residues. With 0 bases removed from V and 0 bases from J, the gap between germline ends came to 9 bases.

The chain uses TRBV6-5 and TRBJ1-5, with D tentatively TRBD1 (5 bases). V lost 3 bases and J 4 bases, leaving 16 bases between the germline ends. The germline V gene has CDR1 MNHEY and CDR2 SVGAGI. This CDR3 contains 16 residues. As DNA, the CDR3 is TGTGCCAGCAGTTATGCTGGTCCAGGGAATAATCAGCCCCAGCATTTT. As protein: CASSYAGPGNNQPQHF.

The rearrangement uses TRBV28 and TRBJ1-6, with a tentative D call TRBD1 (5 bases). This CDR3 region has 16 residues. From germline, CDR1 is MDHEN and CDR2 SYDVKM. V lost 5 bases, J lost 7 bases, and 18 bases lay in between. As DNA, the CDR3 is TGTGCCAGCAGTCCTTCCCCGGGACGGAAGAATTCACCCCTCCACTTT. This gives the protein CASSPSPGRKNSPLHF.

The chain employs TRBV6-5 and TRBJ2-7, with D possibly being TRBD1 or TRBD2 (5 bases each). The CDR3 covers 13 residues. Germline V gene data show CDR1 as MNHEY and CDR2 as SVGAGI. V was clipped by 5 bases and J by 11 bases, with 19 bases between them. CDR3 nucleotide sequence: TGTGCCAGCAGTACTCAACGGGACCCCCGAAAGTACTTC. Its translation is CASSTQRDPRKYF.

The rearrangement uses TRBV4-2 and TRBJ1-4, with 9 bases identical to TRBD1. Per germline, CDR1 LGHNA and CDR2 YNFKEQ. Germline trimming cut 5 bases from V and 4 bases from J; bases unmatched to any gene: 5. This CDR3 contains 15 residues. CDR3 nucleotides: TGTGCCAGCAGCTCACGGACAGGGGATAATGAAAAACTGTTTTTT. Its protein product is CASSSRTGDNEKLFF.

V is TRBV14 and J is TRBJ2-7; D tentatively fits TRBD1 or TRBD2 (5 bases each). CDR1 is SGHDN, CDR2 FVKESK, per germline. V was pared by 4 bases and J by 2 bases, with 18 bases between. This CDR3 has 16 amino acids. This CDR3 reads CASSRIFRDQPYEQYF. Written as DNA, the CDR3 is TGTGCCAGCAGCCGGATATTCCGGGACCAGCCCTACGAGCAGTACTTC.

The chain combines TRBV7-9 with TRBJ1-3, with a possible D match to TRBD1 (5 bases). Deletions cut 3 bases from V and 0 bases from J, with 6 bases between. The length of the CDR3 is 14 residues. The germline V gene has CDR1 SEHNR and CDR2 FQNEAQ (reference sequence). The CDR3 reads CASSFDSSGNTIYF. In DNA form, the CDR3 reads TGTGCCAGCAGCTTTGACAGCTCTGGAAACACCATATATTTT.

The table lists this clone with a count of one. V is TRBV25-1 and J is TRBJ2-5; 7 bases align to TRBD1. CDR1 and CDR2 (germline): MGHDK, SYGVNS. The V and J ends lost 10 bases and 4 bases, in that order; junction bases with no gene match: 3. The CDR3 is made up of 11 amino acids. CDR3 nucleotides: TGTGCCACTCGACAGGGAGAGACCCAGTACTTC. Translated: CATRQGETQYF.